Listed here are 21 T cell receptor beta chains from one sample, sequenced in a study of vaccination effects on CD4 cells after COVID-19. Isolating CD4+ T cells followed approximately ten days of culture. These receptors' antigens are unknown. Sequencing used immunoSEQ multiplex PCR; TCRdb keeps in-frame clones, though not all of them. The table has about 72,000 clones, about 74% seen once. The sequencing here drew on CD4+ T cells from PBMCs cultured without peptide, taken before COVID-19 vaccination. The receptors come from a human donor who received a COVID-19 vaccine.

V is TRBV5-4 and J is TRBJ2-2; 7 bases fit TRBD2. The V and J ends lost 3 bases and 1 base, in that order; junction bases with no gene match: 3. Looked up from germline, CDR1 is SGHNT and CDR2 is YYREEE (reference sequence). The CDR3 runs to 15 residues. The CDR3 nucleotides read TGTGCCAGCAGCTCGGCGGGGGAGAACACCGGGGAGCTGTTTTTT. The encoded protein is CASSSAGENTGELFF.

V gene TRBV27 combines with J gene TRBJ2-1, with D perhaps matching TRBD2 (6 bases). The germline gives CDR1 MNHEY, CDR2 SMNVEV (reference sequence). This CDR3 is 15 amino acids long. V lost 5 bases to trimming and J lost 7 bases, with 18 bases between them. CDR3 residues: CASSPFSGVGNEQFF. The CDR3 region has the DNA TGTGCCAGCAGTCCCTTCTCGGGGGTCGGTAATGAGCAGTTCTTC.

This rearrangement joins TRBV19 to TRBJ2-4; no firm D call. Trimming removed 5 bases at V and 2 bases at J, with 13 bases between. This CDR3 has 15 residues. Germline values: CDR1 LNHDA, CDR2 SQIVND (reference sequence). The CDR3 DNA follows: TGTGCCAGTAGTTTGGCCCAGACTCCCAAAAACATTCAGTACTTC. The encoded protein is CASSLAQTPKNIQYF.

V is TRBV9 and J is TRBJ2-3; 8 nucleotides agree with TRBD1. The CDR3 contains 16 residues. CDR1 and CDR2 from the germline V gene are SGDLS and YYNGEE. With 2 bases clipped from V and 0 bases from J, the junction kept 5 bases outside the gene matches. CDR3 sequence: CASSVRTGRSTDTQYF. CDR3 nucleotides: TGTGCCAGCAGCGTTCGGACAGGGAGGAGCACAGATACGCAGTATTTT.

The gene calls are TRBV7-7 and TRBJ2-3; 9 bases are a match to TRBD1. Looked up from germline, CDR1 is SSHAT and CDR2 is FNYEAQ (reference sequence). V trimming: 1 base; J trimming: 2 bases; junction bases outside the gene matches: 7. The CDR3 sequence is 17 residues long. DNA for the CDR3: TGTGCCAGCAGCTTAGGGGGTTGGGACAGGGCCACAGATACGCAGTATTTT. Protein product: CASSLGGWDRATDTQYF.

The CDR3 nucleotides read TGTGCCAGCAGTTTGAGGGGGCCCTCTTACAATGAGCAGTTCTTC. Its translation: CASSLRGPSYNEQFF. The V gene is TRBV28, the J gene TRBJ2-1; 7 nucleotides match TRBD1. Germline V gene sequence: CDR1 MDHEN, CDR2 SYDVKM. Trimming at V came to 3 bases and at J to 4 bases, leaving 6 bases not matched to a gene. This CDR3 comprises 15 residues. The variable domain in full, with the rest retrieved from reference TRBV28 and TRBJ2-1, is DVKVTQSSRYLVKRTGEKVFLECVQDMDHENMFWYRQDPGLGLRLIYFSYDVKMKEKGDIPEGYSVSREKKERFSLILESASTNQTSMYLCASSLRGPSYNEQFFGPGTRLTVL.

This clone was counted once. This specimen includes other DNA sequences encoding the same CDR3. The rearrangement uses TRBV18 and TRBJ2-5; D unclear. Germline CDR1 and CDR2: KGHSH and LQKENI. This CDR3 contains 13 residues. V dropped 6 bases and J dropped 2 bases, with 10 bases sitting between them. The CDR3 DNA reads TGTGCCAGCTCGCCCAACTTACAAGAGACCCAGTACTTC. Its protein is CASSPNLQETQYF.

The rearrangement joins TRBV30 to TRBJ2-5; TRBD2 matches at 15 bases. V lost 2 bases, J lost 1 base, and 5 bases stayed unmatched. The CDR3 has 17 residues. Per the germline V gene, CDR1 is GTSNPN and CDR2 is SVGIG (reference sequence). The CDR3 protein is CAWSIRTSGGVQETQYF. The CDR3 region has the DNA TGTGCCTGGAGTATTCGGACTAGCGGGGGGGTCCAAGAGACCCAGTACTTC.

This chain's CDR3 is CASSQERAGRNIQYF. CDR3 DNA sequence: TGCGCCAGCAGCCAAGAAAGAGCGGGTAGAAACATTCAGTACTTC. V is TRBV4-3 and J is TRBJ2-4, with D possibly TRBD2 on 6 matching bases. This CDR3 comprises 15 residues. Between the trimmed V and J ends, which lost 0 bases and 6 bases, there was a span of 12 bases. Germline V gene data show CDR1 as LGHNA and CDR2 as YSLEER.

This clone was picked up many times. The chain combines TRBV9 with TRBJ1-1; 8 nucleotides agree with TRBD1. Per the germline V gene, CDR1 is SGDLS and CDR2 is YYNGEE. The V segment lost 5 bases and the J segment 4 bases; nucleotides outside the gene matches: 7. The CDR3 has 14 amino acids. CDR3 nucleotide sequence: TGTGCCAGCAGTGGTGAAACAGGGGGCACTGAAGCTTTCTTT. This translates into CASSGETGGTEAFF.

This chain joins TRBV10-2 and TRBJ2-6, with D tentatively TRBD1 (5 bases). Trimming pared 10 bases from V and 0 bases from J, leaving 13 bases between. Germline CDR1 is WSHSY and CDR2 is SAAADI. The CDR3 covers 15 residues. DNA for the CDR3: TGCGCCACCAGAGACAGTAGCTCTGGGGCCAACGTCCTGACTTTC. It codes for CATRDSSSGANVLTF.

The chain recombines TRBV11-2 with TRBJ2-7, with D possibly TRBD1 on 6 matching bases. Germline-derived CDR1 and CDR2 are SGHAT and FQNNGV. This CDR3 is built from 17 residues. This chain's CDR3 is CATCMFVEETGAYEQYV. Written as DNA, the CDR3 is TGTGCGACCTGTATGTTTGTTGAGGAGACAGGTGCCTACGAGCAGTACGTC.

This chain connects TRBV11-3 to TRBJ1-1; D gene ambiguous. Germline V lookup: CDR1 SGHNT, CDR2 YENEEA. The CDR3 loop spans 14 amino acids. Trimming cost V 3 bases and J 0 bases, with 8 bases left between them. The CDR3 nucleotides read TGTGCCAGCAGCTTTTCGGGCCTGAACACTGAAGCTTTCTTT. It codes for CASSFSGLNTEAFF.

J is TRBJ2-3 and V is TRBV5-1; 7 nucleotides line up with TRBD1. J lost 5 bases, V lost 5 bases, and 8 bases had no gene match. Germline CDR1 reads SGHRS; CDR2 reads YFSETQ. CDR3 size: 14 residues. As DNA, the CDR3 is TGCGCCAGCAGTTACGACAGGGCGGTAGATACGCAGTATTTT. Its translation: CASSYDRAVDTQYF.

The CDR3 region has the DNA TGTGCCACCAGTGCCACAGATACGCAGTATTTT. Its translation is CATSATDTQYF. The rearrangement uses TRBV24-1 and TRBJ2-3; no reliable D call. This CDR3 has 11 amino acids. The V and J ends lost 5 bases and 2 bases respectively, with 1 base between them. Per the germline V gene, CDR1 is KGHDR and CDR2 is SFDVKD.

In this sample, this clone turned up a few times. The rearrangement uses TRBV24-1 and TRBJ2-2; D unclear. The CDR3 is made up of 12 amino acids. Trimming pared 2 bases from V and 7 bases from J, leaving 4 bases between. Germline V lookup: CDR1 KGHDR, CDR2 SFDVKD. The CDR3 nucleotides read TGTGCCACCAGTGATTACAGCGGGGAGCTGTTTTTT. It is translated as CATSDYSGELFF.

The chain employs TRBV6-6 and TRBJ2-3, with D possibly matching TRBD2 (6 bases). There are 14 residues in the CDR3. Per the germline V gene, CDR1 is MNHNY and CDR2 is SVGAGI (reference sequence). V lost 5 bases and J 1 base, leaving 10 bases between the germline ends. CDR3 DNA: TGTGCCAGCAGTCCAACGGGGGGCACAGATACGCAGTATTTT. Protein sequence: CASSPTGGTDTQYF.

This chain connects TRBV7-3 to TRBJ1-5, with D uncertain. Germline loops: CDR1 SGHTA, CDR2 FQGTGA. The V end was cut by 1 base, the J end by 2 bases, with 24 bases between. There are 20 residues in the CDR3. The CDR3 coding sequence is TGTGCCAGCAGCTTAAGGCGGCCATTCGGGCTATTCGGACGCAATCAGCCCCAGCATTTT. Translated: CASSLRRPFGLFGRNQPQHF.

The chain employs TRBV5-5 and TRBJ1-4; 9 bases line up with TRBD1. Germline CDR1 SGHKS, CDR2 YYEKEE (reference sequence). The CDR3 runs to 15 residues. Trimming cost V 3 bases and J 7 bases; bases outside gene matches: 7. DNA for the CDR3: TGTGCCAGCAGCTCCCTGAGACAGGGGGGTGAAAAACTGTTTTTT. It is translated as CASSSLRQGGEKLFF. Complete variable domain (other parts from reference TRBV5-5 and TRBJ1-4): DAGVTQSPTHLIKTRGQQVTLRCSPISGHKSVSWYQQVLGQGPQFIFQYYEKEERGRGNFPDRFSARQFPNYSSELNVNALLLGDSALYLCASSSLRQGGEKLFFGSGTQLSVL.

This clone was observed a handful of times. This chain joins TRBV7-9 and TRBJ1-6; no definite D call. From germline, CDR1 is SEHNR and CDR2 FQNEAQ (reference sequence). This CDR3 is built from 13 residues. Trimming removed 3 bases from V and 11 bases from J, with 11 bases in between. The CDR3 sequence: CASSFLIGAPLHF. CDR3 nucleotide sequence: TGTGCCAGCAGCTTTCTAATCGGTGCACCCCTCCACTTT.

The gene calls are TRBV19 and TRBJ2-2; maybe TRBD1 (5 bases). This CDR3 is 17 amino acids long. The germline V gene has CDR1 LNHDA and CDR2 SQIVND (reference sequence). V was shortened by 5 bases and J by 3 bases, with 19 bases between the two germline ends. The CDR3 reads CASSPVYFLGDTGELFF. CDR3 DNA: TGTGCCAGTAGTCCGGTCTACTTCCTAGGGGACACCGGGGAGCTGTTTTTT.